This T cell receptor beta chain was sequenced for a study of CD8+ T cells in alopecia areata. Study results and caveats: An increase in clonality over normal scalp was evident in lesional scalp, especially alopecia totalis/universalis.

CDR3 length: 16 residues. Germline lookup yields CDR1 KGHSH and CDR2 LQKENI. V lost 2 bases to trimming and J lost 11 bases, with 24 bases between them. Sequencing used cDNA as its template, made by extracting RNA and reverse transcribing it. Clones were sequenced by immunoSEQ multiplex PCR, and TCRdb holds only the in-frame ones, with some missing. This sample has roughly 190,000 clones; 45% to 75% occur once, and the top ten carry 0.65% to 0.7%. A few counts support this clone. Antigen unknown. Treatment indicated: oral pan-JAK inhibitor, 5-10 mg twice daily. V usage is TRBV18 and J usage is TRBJ1-2, with no clear D. The specimen comprised CD4+ T cells sorted from blood, sampled at week 4, from a patient treated with tofacitinib. The receptor was isolated from a human donor with alopecia areata. Here the CDR3 reads CASSPNFDNPRIGYTF. The CDR3 nucleotides read TGTGCCAGCTCACCAAATTTCGACAATCCCAGGATCGGGTACACCTTC.